This T cell receptor beta chain comes out of a study of cytomegalovirus exposure and HLA in healthy donors. General observations from the study: In a later analysis, HLA-associated beta chains showed higher expansion and lower generation probabilities than comparable chains. CMV serostatus alone was available as immune exposure information.

The V gene's germline CDR1 is MDHEN and CDR2 SYDVKM. The V end was cut by 7 bases, the J end by 5 bases, with 15 bases between. The CDR3 runs to 13 residues. This clone has only a few counts. Its antigen is not identified. The PCR contained 60 Vbeta and 13 Jbeta primers. Repertoires were generated with immunoSEQ multiplex PCR, while TCRdb's copy carries only in-frame clones and drops some. The profile covers around 140,000 clones, with 66% appearing a single time and around 6.3% taken by the ten largest. The gene calls are TRBV28 and TRBJ2-7; D is possibly TRBD1 (6 bases). The sample taken for sequencing was PBMCs. The source is a woman aged 55 to 70 in good health and CMV-seronegative. CDR3 coding DNA: TGTGCCAGCACCCACCAGGGGCGGGACGAGCAGTACTTC. Translation: CASTHQGRDEQYF.